This is a list of T cell receptor beta chains from one sample in a study of T cell repertoires in cytomegalovirus infection. Antigens for these TCRs are unknown. MiXCR, applied by TCRdb to the reads, yields one record per CDR3 protein. Altogether under 850,000 distinct CDR3 sequences are present, about 33% being singletons, with the ten largest covering about 18%. Sequenced material: cultured PBMCs, taken from culture after CMV antigen stimulation. Every receptor here comes from a human donor in good health (CMV status not recorded). Some clones in this sample may be carry-over from other donors' samples. CDR3s include the opening cysteine and the closing phenylalanine or tryptophan. Each record gives: clone size, J gene, D gene, V gene, CDR3 DNA, CDR3 protein. A D gene is named only where the DNA matches it firmly. Some rows mark clone size as missing; the rest say once, few, many or name a class of expanded clone.

>few|TRBJ2-3|.|TRBV10-2
TGCGCCAGCAGTGAGATGGGGCTAGGTACGCAGTATTTT
CASSEMGLGTQYF
>once|TRBJ2-1|TRBD2|TRBV12-3/TRBV12-4
TGTGCCAGCAGGGGCCTAGCGGGGGGGCCGGATGAGCAGTTCTTC
CASRGLAGGPDEQFF
>few|TRBJ2-5|TRBD1|TRBV19
TGTGCCAGTAGTATGAACAGGGGCATCAGTTCATCGTTACAAGAGACCCAGTACTTC
CASSMNRGISSSLQETQYF
>.|TRBJ2-1|.|TRBV9
TGTGCCAGCAGCGTAGACCCGTCAGCTTACAATGAGCAGTTCTTC
CASSVDPSAYNEQFF
>few|TRBJ2-7|TRBD2|TRBV7-2
TGTGCCAGCAGCTTAGGTTTAGCGGGAGTCGTTTACGAGCAGTACTTC
CASSLGLAGVVYEQYF
>.|TRBJ2-5|.|TRBV20-1
TGCAGTGCTAGACGGGGACACCGAGAAGAGACCCAGTACTTC
CSARRGHREETQYF
>.|TRBJ2-4|TRBD2|TRBV7-9
TGTGCCAGCAGCTTGGGGACTAGCGATGGCAACATTCAGTACTTC
CASSLGTSDGNIQYF
>.|TRBJ1-3|TRBD1|TRBV15
TGTGCCACCAGCAGAAGGACAGGGGTTGCTGGAAACACCATATATTTT
CATSRRTGVAGNTIYF
>.|TRBJ2-1|.|TRBV19
TGTGCCAGTAGTATTGGGGGGACCAGCTCCTACAATGAGCAGTTCTTC
CASSIGGTSSYNEQFF
>.|TRBJ2-1|.|TRBV4-1
TGCGCCAGCAGCCAAGATTACACAGACTTGAATGAGCAGTTCTTC
CASSQDYTDLNEQFF
>few|TRBJ1-4|.|TRBV20-1
TGCAGTGCTAGATTCTCGGAGGGGAGGCGACCTAATGAAAAACTGTTTTTT
CSARFSEGRRPNEKLFF
>few|TRBJ1-1|.|TRBV2
TGTGCCAGCAGTGGACCACCGAGACCCAGGAACACTGAAGCTTTCTTT
CASSGPPRPRNTEAFF
>few|TRBJ2-2|.|TRBV28
TGTGCCAGCAGCCCACTGGGGGGGGCCTTCACCGGGGAGCTGTTTTTT
CASSPLGGAFTGELFF
>once|TRBJ2-3|TRBD2|TRBV20-1
TGCAGTGGTAGACCCGGGAGGGCCACAGATACGCAGTATTTT
CSGRPGRATDTQYF
>.|TRBJ2-3|.|TRBV4-2
TGTGCCAGCAGCCAAGATCCGGGGGCAGATACGCAGTATTTT
CASSQDPGADTQYF
>.|TRBJ2-7|.|TRBV6-6
TGTGCCAGCAGTTTAATCATACAGGAGGAGCAGTACTTC
CASSLIIQEEQYF
>many|TRBJ2-1|.|TRBV6-1
TGTGCCAGCAGAACGGGACCCTACAATGAGCAGTTCTTC
CASRTGPYNEQFF
>many|TRBJ2-5|.|TRBV7-2
TGTGCCAGCAGCCGAGGGGGGAACCAAGAGACCCAGTACTTC
CASSRGGNQETQYF
>once|TRBJ2-7|.|TRBV18
TGTGCCAGCTCACCATCGTCGGGAGACTCTTACGGAACCTACGAGCAGTACTTC
CASSPSSGDSYGTYEQYF
>.|TRBJ2-5|TRBD2|TRBV20-1
TGCAGTGCTAGAGAGGGACTAGGAAAAGAGACCCAGTACTTC
CSAREGLGKETQYF
>few|TRBJ2-7|.|TRBV6-9
TGTGCCAGCAGTAAAAGTCCCTACGAGCAGTACTTC
CASSKSPYEQYF
>few|TRBJ1-5|.|TRBV28
TGTGCCAGCAGTCCTCAAAATCAGCCCCAGCATTTT
CASSPQNQPQHF
>.|TRBJ1-4|.|TRBV2
TGTGCCAGCAGTGACAGGGCCAATGAAAAACTGTTTTTT
CASSDRANEKLFF
>few|TRBJ2-3|.|TRBV7-2
TGTGCCAGCAGCTTAAGGTTGGGCAGGGGGCGGGAGTACGCAGATACGCAGTATTTT
CASSLRLGRGREYADTQYF
>few|TRBJ2-1|.|TRBV6-1
TGTGCCAGCAGTGAAAATCGGATCAGCTCCTACAATGAGCAGTTCTTC
CASSENRISSYNEQFF
>.|TRBJ2-3|.|TRBV7-9
TGTGCCAGCAGCTTAATGGGTTCCCAAGATACGCAGTATTTT
CASSLMGSQDTQYF
>few|TRBJ2-5|.|TRBV6-5
TGTGCCAGCCGGGGGAGTTTGGAAGAGACCCAGTACTTC
CASRGSLEETQYF
>.|TRBJ2-5|.|TRBV27
TGTGCCAGCGCACTTCGGACCCAAGAGACCCAGTACTTC
CASALRTQETQYF
>.|TRBJ1-6|TRBD1|TRBV19
TGTGCCAGTAGCGATCAACCGGGACAGTATAATTCACCCCTCCACTTT
CASSDQPGQYNSPLHF
>few|TRBJ1-4|.|TRBV4-1
TGCGCCAGCAGCCCCCAGGTGGTTACTGCAACTAATGAAAAACTGTTTTTT
CASSPQVVTATNEKLFF
>.|TRBJ2-6|.|TRBV12-3/TRBV12-4
TGTGCCAGCACCTCTCACAGGCGCATCTCTGGGGCCAACGTCCTGACTTTC
CASTSHRRISGANVLTF
>few|TRBJ1-1|TRBD1|TRBV2
TGTGCCAGCAGGGACAGGGGGCAAGGAGCTTTCTTT
CASRDRGQGAFF
>once|TRBJ1-1|.|TRBV2
TGTGCCAGCAGTGGGGGACAACTAAACACTGAAGCTTTCTTT
CASSGGQLNTEAFF
>few|TRBJ2-1|.|TRBV19
TGTGCCAGTAAAAGGCGACCCGACAGAATTCCCAGGAGCTCCTACAATGAGCAGTTCTTC
CASKRRPDRIPRSSYNEQFF